The 11 T cell receptor beta chains below come from one sample, sequenced in a study of cytomegalovirus exposure and HLA in healthy donors. Primers included in the PCR were 60 Vbeta and 13 Jbeta primers. Data came from immunoSEQ multiplex PCR; TCRdb stores just in-frame clones and leaves some out. The sample includes about 180,000 clones, around 79% of them seen just once. Sequenced: PBMCs. The receptors stem from a man aged 40-55 years in good health and CMV-seropositive.

The genes are TRBV7-3 and TRBJ1-2, with 7 nucleotides matching TRBD1. The CDR3 runs 13 residues. V lost 5 bases, J lost 4 bases, and 4 bases stayed unmatched. Germline CDR1 is SGHTA and CDR2 is FQGTGA. CDR3 in DNA: TGTGCCAGCAGCCTACAGGGGACCTATGGCTACACCTTC. Protein: CASSLQGTYGYTF.

The chain is built from TRBV30 and TRBJ1-6, with 10 bases lining up with TRBD1. This CDR3 is built from 15 residues. In germline, CDR1 is GTSNPN, CDR2 SVGIG (reference sequence). V dropped 2 bases and J dropped 9; count of bases not matched to a gene: 7. As DNA, the CDR3 is TGTGCCTGGAGTCTGGGACAGGGGTCTACTTCACCCCTCCACTTT. Translated: CAWSLGQGSTSPLHF. The full variable domain, with the rest looked up from reference TRBV30 and TRBJ1-6, is SQTIHQWPATLVQPVGSPLSLECTVEGTSNPNLYWYRQAAGRGLQLLFYSVGIGQISSEVPQNLSASRPQDRQFILSSKKLLLSDSGFYLCAWSLGQGSTSPLHFGNGTRLTVT.

The J gene is TRBJ1-1, the V gene TRBV5-1; D might be TRBD1 (5 bases). CDR3 size: 14 residues. Germline CDR1 SGHRS, CDR2 YFSETQ. V dropped 0 bases and J dropped 3 bases, with 9 bases sitting between them. The CDR3 here is CASSLESGHTEAFF. The CDR3 nucleotides are TGCGCCAGCAGCTTGGAATCAGGGCACACTGAAGCTTTCTTT.

The chain is built from TRBV11-3 and TRBJ2-7; D gene ambiguous. CDR3 length: 13 residues. Germline CDR1 is SGHNT and CDR2 is YENEEA. Trimming pared 0 bases from V and 5 bases from J, leaving 8 bases between. The CDR3 DNA sequence: TGTGCCAGCAGCTTAGACCCCCTAGACGAGCAGTACTTC. This codes for CASSLDPLDEQYF.

This clone was observed a handful of times. The genes are TRBV12-1 and TRBJ2-1; the listed D gene, TRBD2, was not tested against the DNA. TRBV12-1 is shown as a pseudogene. The CDR3 sequence is 17 residues long. The CDR3 spells CASSPISFGEAYNEQFF. The CDR3, as DNA: TGTGCCAGCAGCCCCATATCGTTCGGGGAAGCCTACAATGAGCAGTTCTTC.

This clone was seen only a few times. As DNA, the CDR3 is TGTGCCAGCTCACCGCCCGGACAGATAACCTACGAGCAGTACTTC. It is translated as CASSPPGQITYEQYF. The chain joins TRBV18 to TRBJ2-7, with D perhaps matching TRBD1 (6 bases). Germline V lookup: CDR1 KGHSH, CDR2 LQKENI. Trimming cost V 3 bases and J 2 bases, with 14 bases left between them. The CDR3 totals 15 residues.

This clone was observed a single time. This chain uses TRBV27 with TRBJ2-7, with 10 bases matching TRBD2. J gave up 6 bases and V 7 bases, and 12 bases lay outside the gene matches. Germline CDR1 MNHEY, CDR2 SMNVEV (reference sequence). CDR3 length: 15 amino acids. CDR3 nucleotide sequence: TGTGCCAGCACCGACCGACTAGCGGGTTCACGCGAGCAGTACTTC. This encodes CASTDRLAGSREQYF.

The chain links TRBV27 to TRBJ2-1; tentatively, D is TRBD2 (7 bases). The CDR3 length is 16 residues. The V end lost 6 bases, the J end lost 5 bases, and 20 bases lay between the germline ends. Germline V gene data show CDR1 as MNHEY and CDR2 as SMNVEV (reference sequence). CDR3 DNA: TGTGCCAGCAGAACCCCCCGGGGGGCGCCGGACAATGAGCAGTTCTTC. Protein sequence: CASRTPRGAPDNEQFF.

The chain uses TRBV9 and TRBJ2-2; D is undetermined. Trimming removed 2 bases from V and 0 bases from J, with 8 bases in between. The CDR3 has 15 amino acids. Germline-derived CDR1 and CDR2 are SGDLS and YYNGEE. CDR3: CASSVGTANTGELFF. The DNA of the CDR3 is TGTGCCAGCAGCGTTGGCACAGCGAACACCGGGGAGCTGTTTTTT. Looking up the rest from reference TRBV9 and TRBJ2-2 gives the full variable domain: DSGVTQTPKHLITATGQRVTLRCSPRSGDLSVYWYQQSLDQGLQFLIQYYNGEERAKGNILERFSAQQFPDLHSELNLSSLELGDSALYFCASSVGTANTGELFFGEGSRLTVL.

The rearrangement links TRBV6-6 to TRBJ1-3; the D gene is possibly TRBD1 (6 bases). CDR1 and CDR2 (germline): MNHNY, SVGAGI (reference sequence). The length of the CDR3 is 14 residues. V lost 5 bases, J lost 1 base, and 9 bases lay in between. CDR3 coding DNA: TGTGCCAGCAGTCAGGGGTTGTCTGGAAACACCATATATTTT. The encoded protein is CASSQGLSGNTIYF.

The chain recombines TRBV11-2 with TRBJ2-5; weak D call: TRBD2 (6 bases). The end of the DNA is better explained by TRBJ2-7, so the J call may be wrong. The CDR3 length is 13 residues. Germline assignment: CDR1 SGHAT and CDR2 FQNNGV. The CDR3 DNA reads TGTGCCAGCAGCGGACCGCGGGGCTACGAGCAGTACTTC. Translation gives CASSGPRGYEQYF.